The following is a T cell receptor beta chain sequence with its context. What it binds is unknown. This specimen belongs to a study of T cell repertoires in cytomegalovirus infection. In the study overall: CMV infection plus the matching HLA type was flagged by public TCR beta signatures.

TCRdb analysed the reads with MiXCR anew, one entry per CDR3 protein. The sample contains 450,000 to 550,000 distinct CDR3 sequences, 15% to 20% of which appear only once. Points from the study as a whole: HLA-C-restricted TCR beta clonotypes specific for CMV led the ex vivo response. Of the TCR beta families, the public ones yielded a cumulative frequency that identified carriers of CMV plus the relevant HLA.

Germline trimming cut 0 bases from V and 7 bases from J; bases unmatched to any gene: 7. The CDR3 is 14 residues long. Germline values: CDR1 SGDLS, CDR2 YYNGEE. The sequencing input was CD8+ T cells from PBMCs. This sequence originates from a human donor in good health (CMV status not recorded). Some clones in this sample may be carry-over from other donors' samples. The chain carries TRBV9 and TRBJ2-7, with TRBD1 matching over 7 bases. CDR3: CASSVAQGSKEQYF. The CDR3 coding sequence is TGTGCCAGCAGCGTAGCACAGGGGTCTAAGGAGCAGTACTTC.